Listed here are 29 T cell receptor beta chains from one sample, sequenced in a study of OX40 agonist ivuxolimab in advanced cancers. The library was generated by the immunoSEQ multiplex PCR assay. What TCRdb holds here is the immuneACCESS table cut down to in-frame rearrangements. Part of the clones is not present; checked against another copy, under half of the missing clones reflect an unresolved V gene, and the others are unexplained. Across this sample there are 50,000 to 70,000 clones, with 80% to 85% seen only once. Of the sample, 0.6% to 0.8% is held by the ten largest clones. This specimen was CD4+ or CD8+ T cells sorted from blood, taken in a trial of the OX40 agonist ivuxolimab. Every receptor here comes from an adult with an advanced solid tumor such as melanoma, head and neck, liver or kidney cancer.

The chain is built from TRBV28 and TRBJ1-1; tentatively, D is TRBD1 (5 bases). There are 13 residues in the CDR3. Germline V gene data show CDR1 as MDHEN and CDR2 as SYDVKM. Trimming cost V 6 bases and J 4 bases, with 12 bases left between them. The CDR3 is CASRVSGITEAFF. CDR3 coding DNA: TGTGCCAGCAGAGTTTCAGGGATCACTGAAGCTTTCTTT.

The CDR3 region has the DNA TGTGCCAGCAGCCCACATACCGTGGGTGGAAACACCATATATTTT. It yields the protein CASSPHTVGGNTIYF. This chain uses TRBV9 with TRBJ1-3; D is uncertain. V was pared by 4 bases and J by 3 bases, with 14 bases between. This CDR3 is built from 15 residues. The germline gives CDR1 SGDLS, CDR2 YYNGEE.

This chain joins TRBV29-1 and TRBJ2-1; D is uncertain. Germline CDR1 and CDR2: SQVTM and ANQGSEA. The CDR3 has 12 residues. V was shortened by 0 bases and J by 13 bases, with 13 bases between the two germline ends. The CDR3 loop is CSVEDNWRQQFF. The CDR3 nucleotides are TGCAGCGTTGAAGATAATTGGCGTCAACAGTTCTTC.

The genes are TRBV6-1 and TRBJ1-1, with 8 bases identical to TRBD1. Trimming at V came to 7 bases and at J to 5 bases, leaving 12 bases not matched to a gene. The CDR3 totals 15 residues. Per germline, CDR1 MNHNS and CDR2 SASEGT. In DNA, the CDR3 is TGTGCCAGCACCACCGGACAGGGTGGGTCGACTGAAGCTTTCTTT. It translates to CASTTGQGGSTEAFF.

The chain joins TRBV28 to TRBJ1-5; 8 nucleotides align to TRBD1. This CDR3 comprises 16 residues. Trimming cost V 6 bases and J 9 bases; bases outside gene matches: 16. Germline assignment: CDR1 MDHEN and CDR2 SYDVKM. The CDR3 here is CASSHDRGIRVPPQHF. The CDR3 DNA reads TGTGCCAGCAGCCACGACAGGGGAATTAGAGTCCCGCCCCAGCATTTT.

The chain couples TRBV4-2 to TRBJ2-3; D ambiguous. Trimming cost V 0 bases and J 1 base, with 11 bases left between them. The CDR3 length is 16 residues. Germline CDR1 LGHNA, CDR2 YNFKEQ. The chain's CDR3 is CASSQEPVTGTDTQYF. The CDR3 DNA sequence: TGTGCCAGCAGCCAAGAGCCCGTAACGGGCACAGATACGCAGTATTTT.

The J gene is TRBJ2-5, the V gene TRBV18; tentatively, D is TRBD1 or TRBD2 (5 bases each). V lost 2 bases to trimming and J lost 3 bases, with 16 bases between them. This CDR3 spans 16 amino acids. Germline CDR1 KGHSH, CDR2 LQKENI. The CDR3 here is CASSPNSGGSEETQYF. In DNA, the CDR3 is TGTGCCAGCTCACCAAACAGTGGGGGTTCGGAAGAGACCCAGTACTTC. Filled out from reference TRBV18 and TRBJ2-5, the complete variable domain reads NAGVMQNPRHLVRRRGQEARLRCSPMKGHSHVYWYRQLPEEGLKFMVYLQKENIIDESGMPKERFSAEFPKEGPSILRIQQVVRGDSAAYFCASSPNSGGSEETQYFGPGTRLLVL.

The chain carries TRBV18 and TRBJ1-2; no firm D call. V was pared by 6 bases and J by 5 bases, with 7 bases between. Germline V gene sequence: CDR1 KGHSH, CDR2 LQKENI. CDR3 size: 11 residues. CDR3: CASSDGYGYTF. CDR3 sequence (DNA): TGTGCCAGCTCCGACGGGTATGGCTACACCTTC.

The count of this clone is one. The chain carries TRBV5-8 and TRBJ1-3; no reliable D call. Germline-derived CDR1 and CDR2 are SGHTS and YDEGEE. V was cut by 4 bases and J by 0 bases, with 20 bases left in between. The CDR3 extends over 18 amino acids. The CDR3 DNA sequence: TGTGCCAGCAGCCCAACCGGCCCCCTACGGAGCTCTGGAAACACCATATATTTT. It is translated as CASSPTGPLRSSGNTIYF.

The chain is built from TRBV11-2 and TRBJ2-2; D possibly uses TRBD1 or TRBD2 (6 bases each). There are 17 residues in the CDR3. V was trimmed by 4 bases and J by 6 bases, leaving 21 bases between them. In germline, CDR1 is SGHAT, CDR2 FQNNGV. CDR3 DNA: TGTGCCAGCAGCTCCCCCCCGGGGGCGCTCATTTCCGGGGAGCTGTTTTTT. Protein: CASSSPPGALISGELFF.

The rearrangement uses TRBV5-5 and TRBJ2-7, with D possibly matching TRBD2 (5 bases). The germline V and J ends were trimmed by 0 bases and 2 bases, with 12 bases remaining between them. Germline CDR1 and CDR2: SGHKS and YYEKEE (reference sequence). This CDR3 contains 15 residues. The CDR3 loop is CASSLDGGGAYEQYF. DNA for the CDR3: TGTGCCAGCAGCTTGGATGGAGGTGGGGCCTACGAGCAGTACTTC.

The CDR3 DNA is TGTGCCAGCAGCTCCGGACAGCCTAATGAAAAACTGTTTTTT. Protein sequence: CASSSGQPNEKLFF. The chain carries TRBV7-2 and TRBJ1-4; tentatively, D is TRBD1 (6 bases). The germline V gene has CDR1 SGHTA and CDR2 FQGNSA. V was cut by 4 bases and J by 3 bases, with 9 bases left in between. This CDR3 is 14 amino acids long. The variable domain in full, completed from reference TRBV7-2 and TRBJ1-4, reads GAGVSQSPSNKVTEKGKDVELRCDPISGHTALYWYRQSLGQGLEFLIYFQGNSAPDKSGLPSDRFSAERTGGSVSTLTIQRTQQEDSAVYLCASSSGQPNEKLFFGSGTQLSVL.

The CDR3 loop reads CASSYGEGKYGSPLHF. The CDR3 coding sequence is TGTGCCAGCAGTTACGGAGAAGGGAAATACGGTTCACCCCTCCACTTT. The V call is TRBV6-6, the J call TRBJ1-6, with D uncertain. The V and J ends lost 2 bases and 9 bases respectively, with 17 bases between them. Germline V gene lookup returns CDR1 MNHNY and CDR2 SVGAGI (reference sequence). The CDR3 length is 16 residues.

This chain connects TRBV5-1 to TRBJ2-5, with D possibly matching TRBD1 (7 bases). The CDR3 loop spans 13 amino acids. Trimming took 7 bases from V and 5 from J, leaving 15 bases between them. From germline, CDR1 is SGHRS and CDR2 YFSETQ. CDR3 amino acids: CASVASGGETQYF. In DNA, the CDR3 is TGCGCCAGCGTTGCATCAGGGGGGGAGACCCAGTACTTC.

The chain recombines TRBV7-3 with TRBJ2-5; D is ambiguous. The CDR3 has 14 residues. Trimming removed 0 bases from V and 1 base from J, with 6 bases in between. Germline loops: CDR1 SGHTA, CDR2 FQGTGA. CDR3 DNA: TGTGCCAGCAGCTTAACTGGTACCCAAGAGACCCAGTACTTC. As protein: CASSLTGTQETQYF.

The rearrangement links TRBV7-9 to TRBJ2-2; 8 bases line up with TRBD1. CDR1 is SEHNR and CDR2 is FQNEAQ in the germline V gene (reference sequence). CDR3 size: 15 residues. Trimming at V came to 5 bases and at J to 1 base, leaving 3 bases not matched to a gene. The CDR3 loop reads CASSTGQGNTGELFF. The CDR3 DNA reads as TGTGCCAGCAGCACCGGACAGGGGAACACCGGGGAGCTGTTTTTT.

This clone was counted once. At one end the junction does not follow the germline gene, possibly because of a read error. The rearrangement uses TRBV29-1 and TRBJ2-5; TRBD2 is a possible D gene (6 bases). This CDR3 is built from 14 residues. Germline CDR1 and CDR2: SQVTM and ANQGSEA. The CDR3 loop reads CSVYKTRVEENQYF. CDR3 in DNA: TGCAGCGTTTATAAGACTAGGGTAGAAGAGAACCAGTACTTC.

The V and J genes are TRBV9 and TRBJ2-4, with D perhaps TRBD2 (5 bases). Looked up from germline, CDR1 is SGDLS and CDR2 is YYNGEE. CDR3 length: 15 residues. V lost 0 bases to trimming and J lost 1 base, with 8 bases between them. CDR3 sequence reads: CASSVVPGAKNIQYF. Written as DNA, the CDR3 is TGTGCCAGCAGCGTAGTTCCGGGGGCCAAAAACATTCAGTACTTC.

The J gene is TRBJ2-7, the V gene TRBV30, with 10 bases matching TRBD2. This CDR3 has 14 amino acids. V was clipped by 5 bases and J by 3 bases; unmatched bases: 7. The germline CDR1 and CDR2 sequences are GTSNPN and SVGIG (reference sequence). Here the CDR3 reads CAWVVAGGIYEQYF. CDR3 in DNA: TGTGCCTGGGTAGTAGCGGGAGGAATCTACGAGCAGTACTTC.

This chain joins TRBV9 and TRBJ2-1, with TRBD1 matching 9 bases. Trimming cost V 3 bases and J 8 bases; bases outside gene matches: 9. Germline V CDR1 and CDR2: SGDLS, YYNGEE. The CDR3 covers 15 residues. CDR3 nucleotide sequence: TGTGCCAGCAGCGCCGGACAGGGGAGTGATTATGAGCAGTTCTTC. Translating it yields CASSAGQGSDYEQFF. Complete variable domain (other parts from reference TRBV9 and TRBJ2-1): DSGVTQTPKHLITATGQRVTLRCSPRSGDLSVYWYQQSLDQGLQFLIQYYNGEERAKGNILERFSAQQFPDLHSELNLSSLELGDSALYFCASSAGQGSDYEQFFGPGTRLTVL.

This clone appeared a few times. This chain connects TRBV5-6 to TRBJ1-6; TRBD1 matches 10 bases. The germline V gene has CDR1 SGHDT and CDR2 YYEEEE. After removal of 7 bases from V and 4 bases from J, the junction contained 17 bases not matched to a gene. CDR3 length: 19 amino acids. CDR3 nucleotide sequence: TGTGCCAGCGCCCTCAGCACCCAGTCGGGACAGGGGTATAATTCACCCCTCCACTTT. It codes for CASALSTQSGQGYNSPLHF.

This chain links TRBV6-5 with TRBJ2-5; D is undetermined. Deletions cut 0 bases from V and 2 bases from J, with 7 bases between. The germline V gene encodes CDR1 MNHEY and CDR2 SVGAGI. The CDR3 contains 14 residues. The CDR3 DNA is TGTGCCAGCAGTTACTCCACCCCTCAAGAGACCCAGTACTTC. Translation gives CASSYSTPQETQYF.

The CDR3 reads CASKTSGKYNEQFF. The CDR3 DNA follows: TGTGCCAGCAAAACTAGCGGAAAGTACAATGAGCAGTTCTTC. The V call is TRBV28, the J call TRBJ2-1, with 8 bases identical to TRBD2. The CDR3 consists of 14 residues. Germline loops: CDR1 MDHEN, CDR2 SYDVKM. Trimming at V came to 7 bases and at J to 4 bases, leaving 6 bases not matched to a gene.

The DNA for the CDR3 is TGTGCCAGCAGCCCCCCCGGGACAGAAAACCCGAGCTCCTATAATTCACCCCTCCACTTT. Encoded protein: CASSPPGTENPSSYNSPLHF. V gene TRBV7-3 combines with J gene TRBJ1-6, with 7 bases identical to TRBD1. Germline values: CDR1 SGHTA, CDR2 FQGTGA. The CDR3 is 20 residues long. V was clipped by 5 bases and J by 0 bases; unmatched bases: 16.

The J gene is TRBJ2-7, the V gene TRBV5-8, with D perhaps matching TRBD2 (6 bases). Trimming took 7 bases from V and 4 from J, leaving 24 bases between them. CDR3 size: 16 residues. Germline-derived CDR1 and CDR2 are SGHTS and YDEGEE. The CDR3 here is CASLQEEGRSVYEQYF. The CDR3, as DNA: TGTGCCAGCTTGCAGGAGGAGGGACGGTCCGTATACGAGCAGTACTTC.

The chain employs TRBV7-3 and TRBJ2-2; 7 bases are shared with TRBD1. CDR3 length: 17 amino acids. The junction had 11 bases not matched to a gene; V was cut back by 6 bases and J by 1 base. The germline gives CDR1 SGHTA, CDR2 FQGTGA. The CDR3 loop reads CASRNQNRGRNTGELFF. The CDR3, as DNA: TGTGCCAGCAGAAACCAGAACAGGGGACGGAACACCGGGGAGCTGTTTTTT. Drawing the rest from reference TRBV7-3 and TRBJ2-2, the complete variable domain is GAGVSQTPSNKVTEKGKYVELRCDPISGHTALYWYRQSLGQGPEFLIYFQGTGAADDSGLPNDRFFAVRPEGSVSTLKIQRTERGDSAVYLCASRNQNRGRNTGELFFGEGSRLTVL.

CDR3 nucleotides: TGCGCCAGCAGCTTGATAGAGTCCTCCTACGAGCAGTACTTC. As protein: CASSLIESSYEQYF. The chain couples TRBV5-1 to TRBJ2-7, with no clear D. Trimming shortened V by 1 base and J by 0 bases, and 8 bases separated the two germline ends. This CDR3 spans 14 amino acids. CDR1 SGHRS and CDR2 YFSETQ come from the germline V gene.

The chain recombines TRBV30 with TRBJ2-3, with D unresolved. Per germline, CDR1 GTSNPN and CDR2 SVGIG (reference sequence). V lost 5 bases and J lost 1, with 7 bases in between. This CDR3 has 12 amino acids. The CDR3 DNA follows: TGTGCCTGGGGTACCGGCACAGATACGCAGTATTTT. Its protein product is CAWGTGTDTQYF.

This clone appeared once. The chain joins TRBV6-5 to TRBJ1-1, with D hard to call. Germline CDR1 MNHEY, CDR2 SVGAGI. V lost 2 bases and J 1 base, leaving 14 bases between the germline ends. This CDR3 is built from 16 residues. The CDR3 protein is CASSYRFWEGNTEAFF. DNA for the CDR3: TGTGCCAGCAGTTACCGATTCTGGGAGGGGAACACTGAAGCTTTCTTT.